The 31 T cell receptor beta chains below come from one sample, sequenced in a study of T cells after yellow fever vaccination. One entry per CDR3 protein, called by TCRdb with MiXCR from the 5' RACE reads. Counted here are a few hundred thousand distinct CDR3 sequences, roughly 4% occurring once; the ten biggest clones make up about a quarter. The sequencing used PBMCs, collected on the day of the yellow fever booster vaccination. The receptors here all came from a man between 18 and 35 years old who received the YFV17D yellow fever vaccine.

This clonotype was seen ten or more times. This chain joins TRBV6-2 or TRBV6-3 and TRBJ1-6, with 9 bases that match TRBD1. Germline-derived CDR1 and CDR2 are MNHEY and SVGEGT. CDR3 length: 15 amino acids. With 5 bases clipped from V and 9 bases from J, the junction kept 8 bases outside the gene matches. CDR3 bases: TGTGCCAGCAGTCACGGACAGGGGCAAGGTTCACCCCTCCACTTT. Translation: CASSHGQGQGSPLHF.

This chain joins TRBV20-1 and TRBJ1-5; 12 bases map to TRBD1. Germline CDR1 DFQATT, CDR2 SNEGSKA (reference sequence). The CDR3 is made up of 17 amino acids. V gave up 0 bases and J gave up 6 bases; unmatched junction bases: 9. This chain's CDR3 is CSARDMGDRGPGQPQHF. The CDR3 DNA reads TGCAGTGCTAGAGACATGGGGGACAGGGGGCCGGGTCAGCCCCAGCATTTT.

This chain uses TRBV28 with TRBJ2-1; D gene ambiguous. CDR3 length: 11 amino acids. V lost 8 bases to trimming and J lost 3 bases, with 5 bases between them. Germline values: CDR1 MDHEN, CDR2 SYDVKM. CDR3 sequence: CASGFYNEQFF. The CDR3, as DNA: TGTGCCAGCGGGTTCTACAATGAGCAGTTCTTC.

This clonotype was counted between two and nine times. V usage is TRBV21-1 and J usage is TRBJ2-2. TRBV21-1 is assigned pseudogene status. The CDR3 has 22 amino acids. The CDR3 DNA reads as TGTGCCAGCAGCAAATGGACCGGTTGGACCCACCCCGTATTCAGGAACACCGGGGAGCTGTTTTTT. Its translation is CASSKWTGWTHPVFRNTGELFF.

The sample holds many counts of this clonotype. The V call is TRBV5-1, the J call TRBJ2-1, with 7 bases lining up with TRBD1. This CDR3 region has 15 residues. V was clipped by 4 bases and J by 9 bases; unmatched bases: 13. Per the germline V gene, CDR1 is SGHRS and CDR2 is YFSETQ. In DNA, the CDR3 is TGCGCCAGCAGCCCGACAGGGTCATCAGTCGGTGAGCAGTTCTTC. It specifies CASSPTGSSVGEQFF.

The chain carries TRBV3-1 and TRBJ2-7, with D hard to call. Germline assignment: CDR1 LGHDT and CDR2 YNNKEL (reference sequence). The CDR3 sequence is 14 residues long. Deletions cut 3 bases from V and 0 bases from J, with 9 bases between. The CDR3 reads CASSHATASYEQYF. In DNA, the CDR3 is TGTGCCAGCAGCCATGCAACGGCCTCCTACGAGCAGTACTTC.

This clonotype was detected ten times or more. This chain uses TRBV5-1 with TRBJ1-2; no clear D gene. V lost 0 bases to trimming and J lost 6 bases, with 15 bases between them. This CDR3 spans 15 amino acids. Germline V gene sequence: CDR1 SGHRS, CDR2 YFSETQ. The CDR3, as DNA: TGCGCCAGCAGCTTGGAGTTATGGCCCGGGGATGGCTACACCTTC. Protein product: CASSLELWPGDGYTF.

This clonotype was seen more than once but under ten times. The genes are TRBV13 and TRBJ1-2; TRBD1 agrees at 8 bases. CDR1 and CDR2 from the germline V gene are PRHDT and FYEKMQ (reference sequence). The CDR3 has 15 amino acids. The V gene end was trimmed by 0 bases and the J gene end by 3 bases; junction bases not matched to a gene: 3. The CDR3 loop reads CASSLGLGQDYGYTF. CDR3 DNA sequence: TGTGCCAGCAGCTTAGGCCTGGGACAGGACTATGGCTACACCTTC.

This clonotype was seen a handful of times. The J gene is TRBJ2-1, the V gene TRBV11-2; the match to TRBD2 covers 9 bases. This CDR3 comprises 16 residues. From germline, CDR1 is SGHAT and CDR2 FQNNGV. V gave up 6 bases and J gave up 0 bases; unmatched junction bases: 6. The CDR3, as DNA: TGTGCCAGCAGACCGCTAGCGGGGAGCTCCTACAATGAGCAGTTCTTC. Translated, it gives CASRPLAGSSYNEQFF.

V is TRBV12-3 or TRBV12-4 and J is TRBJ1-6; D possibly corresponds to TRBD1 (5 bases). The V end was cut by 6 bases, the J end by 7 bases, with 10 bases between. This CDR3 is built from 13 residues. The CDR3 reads CASSDSENSPLHF. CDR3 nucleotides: TGTGCCAGCAGCGACAGTGAGAATTCACCCCTCCACTTT.

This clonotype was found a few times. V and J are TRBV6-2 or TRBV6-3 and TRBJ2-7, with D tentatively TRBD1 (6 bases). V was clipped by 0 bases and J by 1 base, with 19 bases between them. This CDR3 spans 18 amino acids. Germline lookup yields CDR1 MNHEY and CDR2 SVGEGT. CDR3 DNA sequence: TGTGCCAGCAGTTACTCGAGGGACAATGAACACATTTCCTACGAGCAGTACGTC. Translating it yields CASSYSRDNEHISYEQYV.

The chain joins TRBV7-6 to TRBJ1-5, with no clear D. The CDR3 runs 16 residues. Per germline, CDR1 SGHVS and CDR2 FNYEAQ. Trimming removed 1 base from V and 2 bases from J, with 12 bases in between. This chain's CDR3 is CASSLGGLGGNQPQHF. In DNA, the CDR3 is TGTGCCAGCAGCTTAGGCGGACTGGGCGGCAATCAGCCCCAGCATTTT.

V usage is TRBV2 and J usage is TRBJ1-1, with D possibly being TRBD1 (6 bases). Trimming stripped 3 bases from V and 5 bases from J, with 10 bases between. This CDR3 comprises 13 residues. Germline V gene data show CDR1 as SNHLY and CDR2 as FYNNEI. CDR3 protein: CASSEQGQTEAFF. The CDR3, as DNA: TGTGCCAGCAGTGAGCAGGGGCAGACTGAAGCTTTCTTT.

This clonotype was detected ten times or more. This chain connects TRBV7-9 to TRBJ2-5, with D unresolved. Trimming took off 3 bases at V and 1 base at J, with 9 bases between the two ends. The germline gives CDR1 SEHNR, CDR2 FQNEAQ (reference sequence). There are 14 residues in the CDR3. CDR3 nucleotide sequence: TGTGCCAGCAGCTTTGATCGGTTCCAAGAGACCCAGTACTTC. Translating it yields CASSFDRFQETQYF. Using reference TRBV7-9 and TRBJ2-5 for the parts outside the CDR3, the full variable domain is DTGVSQNPRHKITKRGQNVTFRCDPISEHNRLYWYRQTLGQGPEFLTYFQNEAQLEKSRLLSDRFSAERPKGSFSTLEIQRTEQGDSAMYLCASSFDRFQETQYFGPGTRLLVL.

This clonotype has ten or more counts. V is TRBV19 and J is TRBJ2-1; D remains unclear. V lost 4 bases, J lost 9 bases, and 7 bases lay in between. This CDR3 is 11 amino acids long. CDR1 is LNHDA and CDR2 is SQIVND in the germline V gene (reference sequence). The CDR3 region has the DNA TGTGCCAGTAGTAGCCCTCGTGAGCAGTTCTTC. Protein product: CASSSPREQFF.

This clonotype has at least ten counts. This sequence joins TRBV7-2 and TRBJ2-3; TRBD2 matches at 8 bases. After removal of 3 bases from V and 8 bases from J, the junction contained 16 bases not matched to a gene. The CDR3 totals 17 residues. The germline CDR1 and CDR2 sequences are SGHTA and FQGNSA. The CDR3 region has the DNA TGTGCCAGCAGCTTTCGAGCGGGGGCCCCACGGGGTGGTACGCAGTATTTT. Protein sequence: CASSFRAGAPRGGTQYF.

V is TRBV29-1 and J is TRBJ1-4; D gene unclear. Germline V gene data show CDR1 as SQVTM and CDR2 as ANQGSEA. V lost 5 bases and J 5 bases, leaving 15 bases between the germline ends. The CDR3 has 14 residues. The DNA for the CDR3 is TGCAGCGTTAAGGCAGCTTCTAGCAATGAAAAACTGTTTTTT. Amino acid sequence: CSVKAASSNEKLFF.

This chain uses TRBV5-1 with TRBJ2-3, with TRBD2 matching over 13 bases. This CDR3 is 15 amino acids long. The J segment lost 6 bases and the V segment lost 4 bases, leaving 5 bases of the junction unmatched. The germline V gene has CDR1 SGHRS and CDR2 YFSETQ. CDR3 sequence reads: CASSVGTSGEDTQYF. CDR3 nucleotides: TGCGCCAGCAGCGTGGGGACTAGCGGGGAGGATACGCAGTATTTT. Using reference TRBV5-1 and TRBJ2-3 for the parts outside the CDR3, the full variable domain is KAGVTQTPRYLIKTRGQQVTLSCSPISGHRSVSWYQQTPGQGLQFLFEYFSETQRNKGNFPGRFSGRQFSNSRSEMNVSTLELGDSALYLCASSVGTSGEDTQYFGPGTRLTVL.

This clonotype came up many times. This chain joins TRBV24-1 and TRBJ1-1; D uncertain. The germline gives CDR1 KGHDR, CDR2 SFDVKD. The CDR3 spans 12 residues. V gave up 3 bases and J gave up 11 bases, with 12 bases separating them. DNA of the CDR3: TGTGCCACCAGTGATCGCCTTGGGGAGGCTTTCTTT. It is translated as CATSDRLGEAFF.

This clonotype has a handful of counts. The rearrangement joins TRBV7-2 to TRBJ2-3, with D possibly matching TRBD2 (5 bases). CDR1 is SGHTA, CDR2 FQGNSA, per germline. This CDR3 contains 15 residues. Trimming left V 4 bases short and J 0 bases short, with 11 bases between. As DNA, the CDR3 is TGTGCCAGCAGCTGGACTCGTCCTAGCACAGATACGCAGTATTTT. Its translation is CASSWTRPSTDTQYF.

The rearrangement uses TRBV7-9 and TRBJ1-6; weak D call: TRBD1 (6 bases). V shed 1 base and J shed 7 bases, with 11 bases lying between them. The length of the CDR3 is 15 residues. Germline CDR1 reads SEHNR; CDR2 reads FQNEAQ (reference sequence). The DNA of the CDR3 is TGTGCCAGCAGCTTAGTTCAGGGGAACAATTCACCCCTCCACTTT. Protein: CASSLVQGNNSPLHF.

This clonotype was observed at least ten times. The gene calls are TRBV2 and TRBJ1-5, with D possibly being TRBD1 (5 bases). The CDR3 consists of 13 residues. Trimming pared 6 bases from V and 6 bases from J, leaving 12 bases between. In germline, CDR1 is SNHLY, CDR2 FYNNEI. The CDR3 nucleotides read TGTGCCAGCAGCTCAGGGTCGGGTCAGCCCCAGCATTTT. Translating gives CASSSGSGQPQHF.

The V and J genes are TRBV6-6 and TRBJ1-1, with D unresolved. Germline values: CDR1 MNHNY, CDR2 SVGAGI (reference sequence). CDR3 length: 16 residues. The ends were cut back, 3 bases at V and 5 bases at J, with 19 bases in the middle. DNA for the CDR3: TGTGCCAGCAGTTATGGGTTTCGGAAGAGTAGGACTGAAGCTTTCTTT. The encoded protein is CASSYGFRKSRTEAFF.

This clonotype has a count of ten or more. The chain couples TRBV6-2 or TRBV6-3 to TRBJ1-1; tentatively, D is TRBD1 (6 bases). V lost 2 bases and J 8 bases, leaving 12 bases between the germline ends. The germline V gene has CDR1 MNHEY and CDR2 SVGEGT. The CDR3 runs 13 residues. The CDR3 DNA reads TGTGCCAGCAGTTACGGCCAGGGGAGGGAAGCTTTCTTT. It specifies CASSYGQGREAFF.

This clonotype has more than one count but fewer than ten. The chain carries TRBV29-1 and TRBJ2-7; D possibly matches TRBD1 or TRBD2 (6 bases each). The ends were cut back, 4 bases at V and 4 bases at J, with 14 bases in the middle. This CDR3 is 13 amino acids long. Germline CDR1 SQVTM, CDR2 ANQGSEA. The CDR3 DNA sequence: TGCAGCGTTGGGTCCAGGGGAGGTTACGAGCAGTACTTC. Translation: CSVGSRGGYEQYF.

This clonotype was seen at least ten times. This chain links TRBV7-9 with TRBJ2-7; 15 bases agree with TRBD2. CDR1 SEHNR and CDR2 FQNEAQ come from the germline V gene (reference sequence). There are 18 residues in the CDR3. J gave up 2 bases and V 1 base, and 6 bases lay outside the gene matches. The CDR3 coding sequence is TGTGCCAGCAGCTTAGGGGGACTAGCGGGGGGCCGAACCTACGAGCAGTACGTC. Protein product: CASSLGGLAGGRTYEQYV.

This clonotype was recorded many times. The CDR3 loop reads CASKTLMAGYDEQYF. The CDR3 nucleotides read TGTGCCAGCAAAACCCTCATGGCGGGGTACGACGAGCAGTACTTC. This chain connects TRBV27 to TRBJ2-7; D might be TRBD2 (6 bases). Germline V CDR1 and CDR2: MNHEY, SMNVEV (reference sequence). V lost 7 bases and J lost 5, with 21 bases in between. This CDR3 region has 15 residues.

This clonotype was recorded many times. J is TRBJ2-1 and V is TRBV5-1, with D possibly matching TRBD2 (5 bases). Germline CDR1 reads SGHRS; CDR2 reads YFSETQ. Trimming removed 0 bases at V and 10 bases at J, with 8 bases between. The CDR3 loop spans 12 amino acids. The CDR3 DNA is TGCGCCAGCAGCTTGGACCCGGGGGAGCAGTTCTTC. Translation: CASSLDPGEQFF.

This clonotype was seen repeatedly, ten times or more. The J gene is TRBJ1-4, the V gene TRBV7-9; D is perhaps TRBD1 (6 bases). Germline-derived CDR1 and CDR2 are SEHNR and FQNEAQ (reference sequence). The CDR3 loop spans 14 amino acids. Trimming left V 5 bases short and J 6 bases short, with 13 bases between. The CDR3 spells CASSQDRSYEKLFF. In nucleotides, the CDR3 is TGTGCCAGCAGCCAGGACAGATCATATGAAAAACTGTTTTTT.

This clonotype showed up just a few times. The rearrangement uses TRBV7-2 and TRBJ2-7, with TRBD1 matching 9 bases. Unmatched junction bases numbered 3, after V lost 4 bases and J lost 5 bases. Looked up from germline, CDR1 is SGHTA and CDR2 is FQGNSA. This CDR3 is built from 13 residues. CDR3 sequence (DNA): TGTGCCAGCAGCTCCCGGACAGGGGACGAGCAGTACTTC. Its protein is CASSSRTGDEQYF.

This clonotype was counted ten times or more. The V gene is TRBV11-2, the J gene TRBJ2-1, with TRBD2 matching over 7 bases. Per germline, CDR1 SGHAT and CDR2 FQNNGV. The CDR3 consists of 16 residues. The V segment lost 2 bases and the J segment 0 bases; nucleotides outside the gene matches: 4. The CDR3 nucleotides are TGTGCCAGCAGCTTAAGCGGGACTGTCTCCTACAATGAGCAGTTCTTC. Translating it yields CASSLSGTVSYNEQFF.